Below, 8 T cell receptor beta chains from the same sample are listed, as sequenced in a study of blood T cell repertoires in COVID-19. The protocol was immunoSEQ multiplex PCR, while the TCRdb copy is restricted to in-frame clones and leaves out a portion. The sample has a few hundred thousand clones, more than 70% seen once; the top ten hold approximately 10%. Input material: peripheral blood. The source is a woman aged 25 to 39 with COVID-19, enrolled during active disease.

This clone was observed a handful of times. V usage is TRBV10-2 and J usage is TRBJ2-7; the match to TRBD1 covers 12 bases. J gave up 3 bases and V 3 bases, and 6 bases lay outside the gene matches. The CDR3 extends over 16 amino acids. Germline assignment: CDR1 WSHSY and CDR2 SAAADI. The CDR3 here is CASSDRDRGPYYEQYF. The CDR3 DNA reads TGCGCCAGCAGTGATAGGGACAGGGGGCCCTACTACGAGCAGTACTTC.

This clone was detected once. This chain joins TRBV7-9 and TRBJ2-7; D might be TRBD1 (6 bases). This CDR3 spans 16 amino acids. Germline lookup yields CDR1 SEHNR and CDR2 FQNEAQ (reference sequence). Trimming shortened V by 0 bases and J by 0 bases, and 12 bases separated the two germline ends. This CDR3 is CASSLAAGTSSYEQYF. In DNA form, the CDR3 reads TGTGCCAGCAGCTTAGCAGCCGGGACAAGCTCCTACGAGCAGTACTTC.

CDR3 bases: TGTGCCTGGAAACAGAACTACGAGCAGTACTTC. Its translation: CAWKQNYEQYF. The rearrangement links TRBV30 to TRBJ2-7; D is ambiguous. The CDR3 totals 11 residues. Germline CDR1 reads GTSNPN; CDR2 reads SVGIG (reference sequence). V was shortened by 4 bases and J by 3 bases, with 7 bases between the two germline ends.

V usage is TRBV18 and J usage is TRBJ2-6, with TRBD1 matching 7 bases. J was trimmed by 2 bases and V by 5 bases; bases with no gene match: 3. The germline CDR1 and CDR2 sequences are KGHSH and LQKENI. This CDR3 region has 15 residues. The CDR3 region is CASSKGAPGANVLTF. In nucleotides, the CDR3 is TGTGCCAGCTCAAAGGGGGCGCCTGGGGCCAACGTCCTGACTTTC. The full variable domain, in which reference TRBV18 and TRBJ2-6 provide the parts outside the CDR3, is NAGVMQNPRHLVRRRGQEARLRCSPMKGHSHVYWYRQLPEEGLKFMVYLQKENIIDESGMPKERFSAEFPKEGPSILRIQQVVRGDSAAYFCASSKGAPGANVLTFGAGSRLTVL.

The rearrangement links TRBV12-3 or TRBV12-4 to TRBJ2-5; D may be TRBD2 (5 bases). This CDR3 contains 12 residues. V lost 3 bases to trimming and J lost 5 bases, with 7 bases between them. CDR3 nucleotide sequence: TGTGCCAGCAGTTTGGAGGTTGAGACCCAGTACTTC. This translates into CASSLEVETQYF.

The V and J genes are TRBV9 and TRBJ2-5, with 7 bases fitting TRBD2. The V gene end was trimmed by 0 bases and the J gene end by 5 bases; junction bases not matched to a gene: 7. The CDR3 is made up of 15 amino acids. Per the germline V gene, CDR1 is SGDLS and CDR2 is YYNGEE. The CDR3 loop is CASSVGGRGWETQYF. The CDR3 region has the DNA TGTGCCAGCAGCGTAGGCGGGAGAGGATGGGAGACCCAGTACTTC.

The V gene is TRBV19, the J gene TRBJ1-5, with 7 bases identical to TRBD1. The V gene end was trimmed by 5 bases and the J gene end by 7 bases; junction bases not matched to a gene: 11. Germline CDR1 LNHDA, CDR2 SQIVND (reference sequence). CDR3 size: 15 residues. The CDR3 here is CASSHPTGARQPQHF. The CDR3 region has the DNA TGTGCCAGTAGTCACCCCACAGGGGCCCGGCAGCCCCAGCATTTT.

This clone has more than one count but fewer than ten. The chain carries TRBV11-2 and TRBJ2-5, with no clear D. CDR1 is SGHAT and CDR2 is FQNNGV in the germline V gene. The CDR3 is made up of 17 amino acids. Between the trimmed V and J ends, which lost 0 bases and 4 bases, there was a span of 18 bases. CDR3 region: CASSLDRWSAERETQYF. The CDR3 DNA reads as TGTGCCAGCAGCTTAGATCGTTGGTCCGCGGAGCGAGAGACCCAGTACTTC.